This T cell receptor beta chain was observed in a study of blood T cell repertoires in COVID-19. Study-wide background: PBMCs, B-cell-depleted T cells, or T cells provided the cDNA or gDNA that made up the material.

The CDR3 has 13 residues. V dropped 7 bases and J dropped 10; count of bases not matched to a gene: 5. Germline lookup yields CDR1 SEHNR and CDR2 FQNEAQ (reference sequence). Per the authors' pipeline: Reference gene primer amplification gave nucleated cell count estimates. Generated by immunoSEQ multiplex PCR, the TCRdb table keeps only in-frame clones and is missing some. For V, J and clone size, that table is used; D and trimming come from the DNA. The table shows roughly 430,000 clones, with about 88% occurring only once. Material: PBMCs or T cells enriched from blood (not recorded which). The origin of this receptor is a woman younger than 30 who had been exposed to COVID-19. This chain connects TRBV7-9 to TRBJ2-1, with TRBD1 matching 12 bases. Here the CDR3 DNA reads TGTGCCAGCACCGGGACAGGGGGCAAGGAGCAGTTCTTC. As protein: CASTGTGGKEQFF.